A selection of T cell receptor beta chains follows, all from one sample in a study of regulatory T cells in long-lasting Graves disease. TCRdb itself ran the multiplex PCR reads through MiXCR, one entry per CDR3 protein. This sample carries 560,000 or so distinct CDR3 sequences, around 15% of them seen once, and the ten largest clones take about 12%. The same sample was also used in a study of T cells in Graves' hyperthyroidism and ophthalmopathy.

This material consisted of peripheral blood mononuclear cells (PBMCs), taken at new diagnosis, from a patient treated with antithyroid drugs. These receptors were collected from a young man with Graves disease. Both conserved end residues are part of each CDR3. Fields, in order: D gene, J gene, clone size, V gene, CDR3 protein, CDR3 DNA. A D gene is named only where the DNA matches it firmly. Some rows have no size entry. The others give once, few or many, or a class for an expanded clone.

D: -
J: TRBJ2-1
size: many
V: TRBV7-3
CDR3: CASSLSAGNNEQFF
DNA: TGTGCCAGCAGCTTAAGCGCAGGGAACAATGAGCAGTTCTTC

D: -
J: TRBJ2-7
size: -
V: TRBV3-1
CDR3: CASSGSGTSSEQYF
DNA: TGTGCCAGCAGCGGATCCGGGACCTCGAGCGAGCAGTACTTC

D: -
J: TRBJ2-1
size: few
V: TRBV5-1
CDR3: CASSLSSSSYNEQFF
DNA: TGCGCCAGCAGCTTGAGTAGTAGCTCCTACAATGAGCAGTTCTTC

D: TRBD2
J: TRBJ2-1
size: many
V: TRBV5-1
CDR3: CASSLETSGRNNEQFF
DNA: TGCGCCAGCAGCTTGGAGACTAGCGGGAGAAACAATGAGCAGTTCTTC

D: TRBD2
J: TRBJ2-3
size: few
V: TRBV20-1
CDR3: CSARAPTSGRDTQYF
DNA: TGCAGTGCTAGAGCCCCGACTAGCGGGAGAGATACGCAGTATTTT

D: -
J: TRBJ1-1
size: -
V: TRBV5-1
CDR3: CASSLSPYNTEAFF
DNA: TGCGCCAGCAGCTTGTCCCCATACAACACTGAAGCTTTCTTT

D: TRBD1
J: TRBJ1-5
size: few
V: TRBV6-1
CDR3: CASSESPGGRNQPQHF
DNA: TGTGCCAGCAGTGAAAGCCCAGGGGGCCGCAATCAGCCCCAGCATTTT

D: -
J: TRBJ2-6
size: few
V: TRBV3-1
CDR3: CASSQDTGVSGANVLTF
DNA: TGTGCCAGCAGCCAAGATACCGGAGTCTCTGGGGCCAACGTCCTGACTTTC

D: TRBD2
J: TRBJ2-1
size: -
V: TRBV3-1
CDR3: CASSLMIGGSEQFF
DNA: TGTGCCAGCAGCTTAATGATCGGCGGGAGTGAGCAGTTCTTC

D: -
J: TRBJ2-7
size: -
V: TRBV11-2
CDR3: CASTATAYEQYF
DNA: TGTGCCAGCACGGCAACCGCCTACGAGCAGTACTTC

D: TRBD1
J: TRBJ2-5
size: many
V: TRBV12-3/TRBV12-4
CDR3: CASSRTGPETQYF
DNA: TGTGCCAGCAGCAGGACAGGGCCAGAGACCCAGTACTTC

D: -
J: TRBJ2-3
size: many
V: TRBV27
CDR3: CASSLKVDSFTDTQYF
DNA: TGTGCCAGCAGTTTAAAGGTCGACAGCTTCACAGATACGCAGTATTTT

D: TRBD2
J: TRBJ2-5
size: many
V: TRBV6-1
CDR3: CASREGLAVRETQYF
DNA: TGTGCCAGCAGGGAGGGACTAGCGGTTCGAGAGACCCAGTACTTC

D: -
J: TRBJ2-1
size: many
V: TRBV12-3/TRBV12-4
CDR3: CASTHNTGISYNEQFF
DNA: TGTGCCAGCACCCACAACACGGGGATATCCTACAATGAGCAGTTCTTC

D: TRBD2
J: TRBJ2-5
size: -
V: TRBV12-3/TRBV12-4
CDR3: CASNLAGGPGETQYF
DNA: TGTGCCAGTAATTTAGCGGGAGGGCCGGGGGAGACCCAGTACTTC

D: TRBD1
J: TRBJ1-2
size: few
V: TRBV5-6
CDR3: CASSLGLTGLYGYTF
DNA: TGTGCCAGCAGCTTGGGATTGACAGGGCTCTATGGCTACACCTTC

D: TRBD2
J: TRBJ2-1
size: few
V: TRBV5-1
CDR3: CASSQPQEAGGYDEQFF
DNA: TGCGCCAGCAGCCAACCCCAGGAAGCGGGAGGTTACGATGAGCAGTTCTTC

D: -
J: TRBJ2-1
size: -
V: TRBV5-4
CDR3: CASSWRGSYNEQFF
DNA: TGTGCCAGCAGCTGGCGGGGATCGTACAATGAGCAGTTCTTC

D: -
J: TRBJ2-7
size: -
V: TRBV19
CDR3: CASSTTNGSTYEQYF
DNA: TGTGCCAGTAGTACGACTAACGGGAGCACCTACGAGCAGTACTTC

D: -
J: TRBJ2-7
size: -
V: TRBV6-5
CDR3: CASSSPIRDSGYEQYF
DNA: TGTGCCAGCAGTTCACCCATCAGGGATTCGGGCTACGAGCAGTACTTC

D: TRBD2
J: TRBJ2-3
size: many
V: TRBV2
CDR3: CASSELGAGVKRGTQYF
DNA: TGTGCCAGCAGTGAGCTTGGTGCGGGAGTTAAGAGGGGTACGCAGTATTTT

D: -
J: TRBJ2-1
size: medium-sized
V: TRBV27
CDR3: CASSPQSGYEQFF
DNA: TGTGCCAGCAGTCCCCAGTCGGGGTATGAGCAGTTCTTC

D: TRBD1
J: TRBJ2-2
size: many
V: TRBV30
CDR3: CARGTGDTGELFF
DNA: TGTGCCCGCGGGACAGGGGACACCGGGGAGCTGTTTTTT

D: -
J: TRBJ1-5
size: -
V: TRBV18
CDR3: CASSQTGYNQPQHF
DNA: TGTGCCAGCTCACAAACAGGGTACAATCAGCCCCAGCATTTT

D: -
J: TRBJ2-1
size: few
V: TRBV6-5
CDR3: CASSYSSAAYNEQFF
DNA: TGTGCCAGCAGTTACTCGTCAGCAGCCTACAATGAGCAGTTCTTC

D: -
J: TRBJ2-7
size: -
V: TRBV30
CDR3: CAWREGASYEQYF
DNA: TGTGCCTGGCGGGAAGGGGCCTCCTACGAGCAGTACTTC

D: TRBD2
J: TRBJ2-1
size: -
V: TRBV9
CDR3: CASSALLAGAVNEQFF
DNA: TGTGCCAGCAGCGCCCTCCTAGCGGGAGCGGTCAATGAGCAGTTCTTC

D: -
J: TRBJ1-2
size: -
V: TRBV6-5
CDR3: CASSYYQGQNYGYTF
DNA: TGTGCCAGCAGTTACTACCAGGGGCAGAACTATGGCTACACCTTC

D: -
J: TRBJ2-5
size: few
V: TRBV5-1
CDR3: CASSPSYGVGETQYF
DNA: TGCGCCAGCAGCCCGTCGTACGGGGTAGGGGAGACCCAGTACTTC

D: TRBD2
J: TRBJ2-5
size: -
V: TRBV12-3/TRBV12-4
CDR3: CASSGGGLDRETQYF
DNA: TGTGCCAGCAGTGGCGGGGGACTAGATCGGGAGACCCAGTACTTC

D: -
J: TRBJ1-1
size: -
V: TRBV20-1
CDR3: CSADVTVMNTEAFF
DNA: TGCAGTGCGGATGTAACAGTAATGAACACTGAAGCTTTCTTT

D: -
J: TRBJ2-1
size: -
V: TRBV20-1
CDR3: CSALPASEVYNEQFF
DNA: TGCAGTGCTTTACCGGCTAGCGAGGTCTACAATGAGCAGTTCTTC

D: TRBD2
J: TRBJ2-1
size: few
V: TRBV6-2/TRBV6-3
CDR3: CASSYSGGSINEQFF
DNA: TGTGCCAGCAGTTACTCCGGCGGGAGTATCAATGAGCAGTTCTTC

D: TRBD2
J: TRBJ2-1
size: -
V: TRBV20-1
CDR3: CSARDLGTSGSNEQFF
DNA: TGCAGTGCTAGAGATCTCGGGACTAGCGGGAGCAATGAGCAGTTCTTC

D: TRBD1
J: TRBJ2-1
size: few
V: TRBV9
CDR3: CASSVVGTGYNEQFF
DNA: TGTGCCAGCAGCGTAGTGGGGACAGGGTACAATGAGCAGTTCTTC

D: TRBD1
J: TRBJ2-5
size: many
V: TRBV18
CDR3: CASSLNRDRQETQYF
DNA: TGTGCCAGCTCCCTAAACCGGGACAGACAAGAGACCCAGTACTTC

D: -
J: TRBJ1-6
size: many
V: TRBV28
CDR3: CASSTVWQENSPLHF
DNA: TGTGCCAGCAGTACGGTTTGGCAGGAAAATTCACCCCTCCACTTT

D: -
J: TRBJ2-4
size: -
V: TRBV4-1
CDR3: CASSLLPEREYF
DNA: TGCGCCAGCAGCCTCCTCCCCGAGCGGGAGTACTTC

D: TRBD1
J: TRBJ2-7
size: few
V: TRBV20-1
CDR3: CSANRGVSEQYF
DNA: TGCAGTGCCAACAGGGGAGTCAGCGAGCAGTACTTC

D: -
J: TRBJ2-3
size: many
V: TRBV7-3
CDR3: CASSFTGGRTDTQYF
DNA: TGTGCCAGCAGCTTTACCGGAGGTCGTACAGATACGCAGTATTTT

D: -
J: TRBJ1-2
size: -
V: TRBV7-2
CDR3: CASSLSGIYGYTF
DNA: TGTGCCAGCAGCTTATCTGGGATCTATGGCTACACCTTC

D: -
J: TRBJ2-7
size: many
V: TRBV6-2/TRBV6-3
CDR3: CASSYSEGNYEQYF
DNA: TGTGCCAGCAGTTACAGTGAGGGGAACTACGAGCAGTACTTC

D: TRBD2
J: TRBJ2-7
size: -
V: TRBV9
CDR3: CASSASGTRYEQYF
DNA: TGTGCCAGCAGCGCCAGCGGGACTCGCTACGAGCAGTACTTC

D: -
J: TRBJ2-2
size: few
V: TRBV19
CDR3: CASSRGIRNTGELFF
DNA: TGTGCCAGTAGCCGGGGGATTCGTAACACCGGGGAGCTGTTTTTT

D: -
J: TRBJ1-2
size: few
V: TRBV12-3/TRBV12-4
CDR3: CASSNLTGTADNGYTF
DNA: TGTGCCAGCAGCAACTTAACCGGGACGGCGGACAATGGCTACACCTTC

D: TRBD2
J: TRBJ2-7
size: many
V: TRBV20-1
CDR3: CSARVPSGVYEQYF
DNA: TGCAGTGCTAGAGTACCTAGCGGAGTCTACGAGCAGTACTTC

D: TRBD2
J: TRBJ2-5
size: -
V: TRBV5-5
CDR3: CASSLSTSGRADQETQYF
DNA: TGTGCCAGCAGCTTATCGACTAGCGGGAGGGCCGATCAAGAGACCCAGTACTTC

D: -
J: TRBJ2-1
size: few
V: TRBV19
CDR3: CASSNPTRNEQFF
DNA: TGTGCCAGTAGTAACCCCACTCGGAATGAGCAGTTCTTC

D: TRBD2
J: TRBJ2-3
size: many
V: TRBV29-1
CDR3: CSAREGTVQRDTQYF
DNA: TGCAGCGCACGGGAGGGGACCGTCCAACGCGATACGCAGTATTTT

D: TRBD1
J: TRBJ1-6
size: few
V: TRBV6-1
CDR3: CASSATGVPPLHF
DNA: TGTGCCAGCAGTGCTACAGGGGTTCCACCCCTCCACTTT

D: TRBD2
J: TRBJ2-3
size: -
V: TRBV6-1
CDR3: CASSETSGFQDTQYF
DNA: TGTGCCAGCAGTGAGACTAGCGGATTTCAAGATACGCAGTATTTT

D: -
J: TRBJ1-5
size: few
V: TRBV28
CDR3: CASTLGGAPQHF
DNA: TGTGCCAGCACTCTTGGGGGCGCGCCCCAGCATTTT

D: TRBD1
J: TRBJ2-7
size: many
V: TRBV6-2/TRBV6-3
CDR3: CASSYSGTGSYEQYF
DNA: TGTGCCAGCAGTTACTCCGGGACAGGGTCCTACGAGCAGTACTTC